These T cell receptor beta chains were read from a single sample in a study of cytomegalovirus exposure and HLA in healthy donors. Profiled with immunoSEQ multiplex PCR; TCRdb holds only in-frame clones, not every one. The sample lists approximately 150,000 clones; roughly 80% were seen once. Sequenced sample: PBMCs. These receptors came from a male donor in good health and CMV-seronegative. CDR3s include the opening cysteine and the closing phenylalanine or tryptophan. A D gene is named only where the DNA matches it firmly. Clone size is not always given. Where it is, it says once, few, many or a class for expanded clones.

j_call,d_call,clone_size,v_call,cdr3_aa,cdr3_nt
TRBJ1-4,NA,NA,TRBV7-2,CASSHDRIEKLFF,TGTGCCAGCAGTCATGACAGAATTGAAAAACTGTTTTTT
TRBJ1-1,NA,NA,TRBV14,CASSQVSEAFF,TGTGCCAGCAGCCAAGTTAGTGAAGCTTTCTTT
TRBJ2-5,TRBD2,few,TRBV27,CASRVAGGRETQYF,TGTGCCAGCAGAGTAGCGGGGGGGAGGGAGACCCAGTACTTC
TRBJ2-5,TRBD2,NA,TRBV2,CASSEWLAGGGQETQYF,TGTGCCAGCAGTGAATGGCTAGCGGGGGGAGGCCAAGAGACCCAGTACTTC
TRBJ1-6,TRBD1,NA,TRBV7-9,CASRSRDSNSPLHF,TGTGCCAGCAGAAGCCGGGACAGTAATTCACCCCTCCACTTT
TRBJ2-3,NA,once,TRBV6-4,CASSDDGDTDTQYF,TGTGCCAGCAGTGACGACGGGGACACAGATACGCAGTATTTT
TRBJ2-7,TRBD1,NA,TRBV4-1,CASSLTGTVLYEQYF,TGCGCCAGCAGCCTGACCGGGACAGTCCTCTACGAGCAGTACTTC
TRBJ1-1,NA,NA,TRBV7-2,CASSFGGAYTEAFF,TGTGCCAGCAGCTTTGGGGGCGCCTACACTGAAGCTTTCTTT
TRBJ2-7,NA,NA,TRBV2,CASRTDYYEQYF,TGTGCCAGCCGGACAGACTACTACGAGCAGTACTTC
TRBJ1-5,TRBD1,NA,TRBV18,CASSPQGGAYSNQPQHF,TGTGCCAGCTCACCTCAGGGGGGAGCTTATAGCAATCAGCCCCAGCATTTT
TRBJ2-7,NA,NA,TRBV5-1,CASSLAPSRGLYEQYF,TGCGCCAGCAGCTTGGCCCCTAGCCGCGGCCTCTACGAGCAGTACTTC
TRBJ2-2,NA,NA,TRBV7-8,CASRPPKANTGELFF,TGTGCCAGCAGGCCCCCCAAAGCAAACACCGGGGAGCTGTTTTTT
TRBJ1-4,NA,few,TRBV5-8,CASSSIPELAGEKLFF,TGTGCCAGCAGCTCAATACCGGAGCTGGCGGGTGAAAAACTGTTTTTT
TRBJ2-7,NA,NA,TRBV6-1,CASRAGQAYEQYF,TGTGCCAGCCGAGCGGGACAGGCCTACGAGCAGTACTTC
TRBJ1-1,TRBD1,NA,TRBV19,CASEPGQGRSNTEAFF,TGTGCCAGTGAACCGGGACAGGGCAGATCGAACACTGAAGCTTTCTTT
TRBJ1-1,NA,NA,TRBV5-1,CASSSGQLNTEAFF,TGCGCCAGCAGCTCTGGACAGCTGAACACTGAAGCTTTCTTT
TRBJ2-2,NA,NA,TRBV5-1,CASPPTANTGELFF,TGCGCCAGCCCACCGACAGCGAACACCGGGGAGCTGTTTTTT
TRBJ2-4,NA,NA,TRBV6-6,CASTLREVGIQYF,TGTGCCAGCACTCTGAGGGAGGTTGGCATTCAGTACTTC
TRBJ2-2,TRBD2,NA,TRBV4-2,CASSALPGLAGLKNTGELFF,TGTGCCAGCAGCGCGCTGCCGGGACTAGCGGGGTTAAAGAACACCGGGGAGCTGTTTTTT
TRBJ2-4,NA,NA,TRBV18,CASSPQIPDSQNIQYF,TGTGCCAGCTCACCTCAAATTCCAGATAGCCAAAACATTCAGTACTTC
TRBJ2-3,NA,medium-sized,TRBV4-2,CASSQQEGLRGPDTQYF,TGTGCCAGCAGCCAACAGGAGGGACTCCGCGGTCCAGATACGCAGTATTTT
TRBJ2-3,TRBD2,NA,TRBV7-2,CASREARGTDTQYF,TGTGCCTCCCGGGAGGCGCGAGGTACAGATACGCAGTATTTT
TRBJ2-1,NA,NA,TRBV28,CASRLFGSEQFF,TGTGCCAGCAGGCTATTTGGGAGTGAGCAGTTCTTC
TRBJ2-2,TRBD1,NA,TRBV19,CAARGDRLTGELFF,TGTGCCGCCCGAGGGGACAGGCTCACCGGGGAGCTGTTTTTT
TRBJ2-3,TRBD2,NA,TRBV7-8,CASSSQLAGAFTDTQYF,TGTGCCAGCAGCTCCCAACTAGCGGGGGCGTTCACAGATACGCAGTATTTT
TRBJ2-7,NA,NA,TRBV28,CASSLPPLSSYEQYF,TGTGCCAGCAGTTTACCTCCGCTGAGCTCCTACGAGCAGTACTTC
TRBJ1-1,NA,few,TRBV4-1,CASSYKSGTLNTEAFF,TGCGCCAGCAGCTACAAGTCAGGGACTCTCAACACTGAAGCTTTCTTT
TRBJ2-7,NA,NA,TRBV10-3,CATNHGGAGEQYF,TGTGCCACCAACCATGGGGGGGCTGGGGAGCAGTACTTC
TRBJ2-7,TRBD1,once,TRBV5-1,CASSSTGGLGYEQYF,TGCGCCAGCAGCTCCACAGGGGGCTTAGGCTACGAGCAGTACTTC
TRBJ1-6,NA,NA,TRBV2,CASSYGQALVALHF,TGTGCCAGCAGTTACGGCCAGGCCCTGGTTGCCCTCCACTTT
TRBJ1-5,TRBD1,NA,TRBV7-9,CASSFGGGAVQPQHF,TGTGCCAGCAGCTTTGGAGGGGGCGCCGTTCAGCCCCAGCATTTT
TRBJ2-7,NA,NA,TRBV7-3,CASSLMGGSYEQYF,TGTGCCAGCAGCTTAATGGGCGGGTCCTACGAGCAGTACTTC
TRBJ2-1,TRBD2,NA,TRBV9,CASSVEGGGNYNEQFF,TGTGCCAGCAGCGTAGAAGGCGGGGGGAATTACAATGAGCAGTTCTTC
TRBJ2-3,NA,NA,TRBV6-5,CASSYRLATDTQYF,TGTGCCAGCAGTTACAGGCTAGCGACAGATACGCAGTATTTT
TRBJ2-7,TRBD1,NA,TRBV9,CASSSLSGGGNEQYF,TGTGCCAGCAGCTCACTATCAGGGGGCGGAAACGAGCAGTACTTC
TRBJ2-3,NA,NA,TRBV2,CASRAIADTQYF,TGTGCCAGCAGGGCAATCGCAGATACGCAGTATTTT
TRBJ2-2,NA,few,TRBV5-1,CASSRRTGELFF,TGCGCCAGCAGCCGGAGGACCGGGGAGCTGTTTTTT
TRBJ2-7,NA,NA,TRBV9,CASSVGTSYEQYF,TGTGCCAGCAGCGTAGGTACTTCCTACGAGCAGTACTTC
TRBJ1-1,NA,NA,TRBV5-1,CASSLDSLTEAFF,TGCGCCAGCAGCTTGGATAGTTTAACTGAAGCTTTCTTT
TRBJ2-1,TRBD1,NA,TRBV6-4,CASSDSSGTGGNEQFF,TGTGCCAGCAGTGACTCATCCGGGACAGGGGGTAATGAGCAGTTCTTC
TRBJ2-5,NA,NA,TRBV2,CASSGGDSLKETQYF,TGTGCCAGCAGTGGCGGGGACAGCTTAAAAGAGACCCAGTACTTC
TRBJ1-2,TRBD1,few,TRBV7-8,CASNEPGTGGYGYTF,TGTGCCAGCAACGAGCCCGGGACAGGGGGCTATGGCTACACCTTC
TRBJ2-7,NA,NA,TRBV6-4,CAISESEESYEQYF,TGTGCCATCAGTGAGTCTGAGGAGTCCTACGAGCAGTACTTC
TRBJ2-3,NA,NA,TRBV6-1,CASIPLQGWTDTQYF,TGTGCCAGCATCCCACTGCAGGGTTGGACAGATACGCAGTATTTT
TRBJ2-7,NA,NA,TRBV29-1,CSVRASYEQYF,TGCAGCGTTCGAGCCTCCTACGAGCAGTACTTC
TRBJ1-6,NA,NA,TRBV5-8,CASSLGPTKELALHF,TGTGCCAGCAGCTTGGGACCGACTAAGGAATTGGCCCTCCACTTT
TRBJ2-3,NA,once,TRBV18,CASSPQGGTDTQYF,TGTGCCAGCTCACCACAAGGCGGGACAGATACGCAGTATTTT
TRBJ1-4,NA,NA,TRBV7-6,CASSNRVDGEKLFF,TGTGCCAGCAGCAACAGGGTAGATGGTGAAAAACTGTTTTTT
TRBJ2-7,TRBD2,NA,TRBV5-1,CASSLISTSDSYEQYF,TGCGCCAGCAGCTTAATCTCGACTAGCGATTCCTACGAGCAGTACTTC
TRBJ2-2,TRBD1,NA,TRBV19,CASTDGDRKTGELFF,TGTGCCAGTACCGATGGGGACAGGAAGACCGGGGAGCTGTTTTTT
TRBJ2-3,TRBD2,NA,TRBV29-1,CSVRREVGTDTQYF,TGCAGCGTTCGACGGGAGGTGGGCACAGATACGCAGTATTTT
TRBJ2-7,NA,NA,TRBV7-6,CASSLAIGQGALYEQYF,TGTGCCAGCAGCTTAGCGATAGGCCAGGGTGCTTTATACGAGCAGTACTTC